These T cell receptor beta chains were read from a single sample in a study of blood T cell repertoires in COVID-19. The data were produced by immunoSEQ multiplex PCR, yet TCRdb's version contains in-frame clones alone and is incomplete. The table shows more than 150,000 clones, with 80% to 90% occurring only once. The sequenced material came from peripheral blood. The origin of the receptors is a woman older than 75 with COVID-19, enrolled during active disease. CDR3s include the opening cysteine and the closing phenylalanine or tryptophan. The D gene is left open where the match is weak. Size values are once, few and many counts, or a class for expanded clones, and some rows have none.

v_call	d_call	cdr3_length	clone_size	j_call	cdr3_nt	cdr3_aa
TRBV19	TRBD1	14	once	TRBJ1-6	TGTGCCAGTAGTATAGAGGGACAGAATTCACCCCTCCACTTT	CASSIEGQNSPLHF
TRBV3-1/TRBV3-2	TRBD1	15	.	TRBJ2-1	TGTGCCAGCAGCTACCGACAGGGATCCTACAATGAGCAGTTCTTC	CASSYRQGSYNEQFF
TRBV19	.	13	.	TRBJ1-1	TGTGCCAGTAGCACCGGGAGGGACACTGAAGCTTTCTTT	CASSTGRDTEAFF
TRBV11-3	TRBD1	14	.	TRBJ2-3	TGTGCCAGCAGCCCCCGACAGGGAACAGATACGCAGTATTTT	CASSPRQGTDTQYF
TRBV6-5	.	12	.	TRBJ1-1	TGTGCCAGCAGCCCAGGGTTTACTGAAGCTTTCTTT	CASSPGFTEAFF
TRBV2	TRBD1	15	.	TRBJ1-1	TGTGCCAGCAGTGATCCCCGGACAGGGCGGACTGAAGCTTTCTTT	CASSDPRTGRTEAFF
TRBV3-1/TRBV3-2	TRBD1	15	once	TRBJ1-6	TGTGCCAGCAGCCCCGGTCCACAGGGGGCCCTTCCCCTCCACTTT	CASSPGPQGALPLHF
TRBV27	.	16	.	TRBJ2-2	TGTGCCAGCAGACAGGGGAGGAGATTGAGCACCGGGGAGCTGTTTTTT	CASRQGRRLSTGELFF
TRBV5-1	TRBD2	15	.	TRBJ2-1	TGCGCCAGCAGCTCTAGCGGGGGGGCGGTCAATGAGCAGTTCTTC	CASSSSGGAVNEQFF
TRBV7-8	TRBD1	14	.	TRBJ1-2	TGTGCCAGCAGCTGGGACAGGGTTAACTATGGCTACACCTTC	CASSWDRVNYGYTF
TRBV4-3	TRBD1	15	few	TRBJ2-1	TGCGCCAGCAGACACCGGGACAGCTCCTACAATGAGCAGTTCTTC	CASRHRDSSYNEQFF
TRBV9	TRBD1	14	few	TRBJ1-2	TGTGCCAGCAGCCCCCGGACAGGGCCCTATGGCTACACCTTC	CASSPRTGPYGYTF
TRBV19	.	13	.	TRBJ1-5	TGTGCCAGTAGTTACACAGCAAATCAGCCCCAGCATTTT	CASSYTANQPQHF
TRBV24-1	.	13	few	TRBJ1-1	TGTGCCACCAGTGATTTGTACGGCACTGAAGCTTTCTTT	CATSDLYGTEAFF